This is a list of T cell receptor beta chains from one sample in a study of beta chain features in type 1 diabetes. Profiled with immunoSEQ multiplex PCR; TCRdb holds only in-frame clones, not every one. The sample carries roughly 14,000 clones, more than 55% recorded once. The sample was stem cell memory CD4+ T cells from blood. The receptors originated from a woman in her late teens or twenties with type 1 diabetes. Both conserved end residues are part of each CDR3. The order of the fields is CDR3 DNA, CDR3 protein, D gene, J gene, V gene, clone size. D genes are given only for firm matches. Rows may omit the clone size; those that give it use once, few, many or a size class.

CDR3 DNA: TGCGCCAGCTGGGACAGGGGTGACACCGGGGAGCTGTTTTTT
CDR3 protein: CASWDRGDTGELFF
D gene: TRBD1
J gene: TRBJ2-2
V gene: TRBV23-1
clone size: -

CDR3 DNA: TGTGCCAGCAGTCCCGGGATTCGTCGCGAGCAGTACTTC
CDR3 protein: CASSPGIRREQYF
D gene: -
J gene: TRBJ2-7
V gene: TRBV28
clone size: -

CDR3 DNA: TGTGCCAGTACAGGGGGCTATGGCTACACCTTC
CDR3 protein: CASTGGYGYTF
D gene: TRBD1
J gene: TRBJ1-2
V gene: TRBV19
clone size: -

CDR3 DNA: TGTGCCAGCAGTTCTAGCGGGATAAGGTCCTACGAGCAGTACTTC
CDR3 protein: CASSSSGIRSYEQYF
D gene: TRBD2
J gene: TRBJ2-7
V gene: TRBV7-2
clone size: -

CDR3 DNA: TGCGCCAGCAGCTTGGGGACAGGGATCAATCAGCCCCAGCATTTT
CDR3 protein: CASSLGTGINQPQHF
D gene: TRBD1
J gene: TRBJ1-5
V gene: TRBV5-1
clone size: -

CDR3 DNA: TGTGCCAGCAGTGTTGAATGGGTGTTGAGCGGACAGCCCCAGCATTTT
CDR3 protein: CASSVEWVLSGQPQHF
D gene: -
J gene: TRBJ1-5
V gene: TRBV2
clone size: once

CDR3 DNA: TGCGCCAGCAGCTTTGAAGGGGAAAACATTCAGTACTTC
CDR3 protein: CASSFEGENIQYF
D gene: -
J gene: TRBJ2-4
V gene: TRBV5-1
clone size: few

CDR3 DNA: TGTGCCAGCAGTGAAGTAGCGGGACAGGGGCCGCGCACCTTC
CDR3 protein: CASSEVAGQGPRTF
D gene: TRBD1
J gene: TRBJ1-2
V gene: TRBV6-1
clone size: -

CDR3 DNA: TGCGCCAGCAGCTTGGTGCCCCGGGCTAGCGGCTACAATGAGCAGTTCTTC
CDR3 protein: CASSLVPRASGYNEQFF
D gene: TRBD2
J gene: TRBJ2-1
V gene: TRBV5-1
clone size: -

CDR3 DNA: TGTGCCAGCAGCTCGCGGACAGGGAACACTGAAGCTTTCTTT
CDR3 protein: CASSSRTGNTEAFF
D gene: TRBD1
J gene: TRBJ1-1
V gene: TRBV7-3
clone size: -

CDR3 DNA: TGTGCCAGCAGTGGGACAGGGCGTACTGAAGCTTTCTTT
CDR3 protein: CASSGTGRTEAFF
D gene: TRBD1
J gene: TRBJ1-1
V gene: TRBV28
clone size: -

CDR3 DNA: TGTGCTAGTGGTCCTTCACCGGGACAGAGATATAGCAATCAGCCCCAGCATTTT
CDR3 protein: CASGPSPGQRYSNQPQHF
D gene: TRBD1
J gene: TRBJ1-5
V gene: TRBV12-5
clone size: -

CDR3 DNA: TGTGCCAGCAGCTCTCGACTAGCGGGAGTTGTGGGGACCGGGGAGCTGTTTTTT
CDR3 protein: CASSSRLAGVVGTGELFF
D gene: TRBD2
J gene: TRBJ2-2
V gene: TRBV7-2
clone size: -

CDR3 DNA: TGTGCCATCATACAGGACCTGAACACTGAAGCTTTCTTT
CDR3 protein: CAIIQDLNTEAFF
D gene: -
J gene: TRBJ1-1
V gene: TRBV10-3
clone size: -

CDR3 DNA: TGTGCCAGCAGCTTGGGAGGGACTTCAGATACGCAGTATTTT
CDR3 protein: CASSLGGTSDTQYF
D gene: TRBD2
J gene: TRBJ2-3
V gene: TRBV7-6
clone size: -

CDR3 DNA: TGTGCCAGTAGTATATCTCGTTGGAGGTCAGAGACCCAGTACTTC
CDR3 protein: CASSISRWRSETQYF
D gene: -
J gene: TRBJ2-5
V gene: TRBV19
clone size: -

CDR3 DNA: TGCAGCGTTGATCTCCTCTCTGGAAACACCATATATTTT
CDR3 protein: CSVDLLSGNTIYF
D gene: -
J gene: TRBJ1-3
V gene: TRBV29-1
clone size: once

CDR3 DNA: TGTGCCAGCAGCATTTCAGGACAGGGATCCTACGAGCAGTACTTC
CDR3 protein: CASSISGQGSYEQYF
D gene: TRBD1
J gene: TRBJ2-7
V gene: TRBV28
clone size: once

CDR3 DNA: TGTGCCAGCGCGCGGGGGAAAAACACTGAAGCTTTCTTT
CDR3 protein: CASARGKNTEAFF
D gene: -
J gene: TRBJ1-1
V gene: TRBV2
clone size: -

CDR3 DNA: TGTGCCAGCAGGGCAGGGGCTCGGCCCCAGCATTTT
CDR3 protein: CASRAGARPQHF
D gene: -
J gene: TRBJ1-5
V gene: TRBV2
clone size: few

CDR3 DNA: TGTGCCAGCAGCTGGGGGCTTAACAGGGAGCAGTTCTTC
CDR3 protein: CASSWGLNREQFF
D gene: -
J gene: TRBJ2-1
V gene: TRBV7-2
clone size: -

CDR3 DNA: TGCGCCAGCAGCTGGAGCGCGCGGGGGAGCGCCACAGATACGCAGTATTTT
CDR3 protein: CASSWSARGSATDTQYF
D gene: TRBD2
J gene: TRBJ2-3
V gene: TRBV5-1
clone size: -

CDR3 DNA: TGTGCCAGCGGTCGACAGGGCAACTACGAGCAGTACTTC
CDR3 protein: CASGRQGNYEQYF
D gene: TRBD1
J gene: TRBJ2-7
V gene: TRBV5-4
clone size: -

CDR3 DNA: TGTGCCACCAGCAGACTAGCGGGAGTCGAGCAGTTCTTC
CDR3 protein: CATSRLAGVEQFF
D gene: TRBD2
J gene: TRBJ2-1
V gene: TRBV15
clone size: few

CDR3 DNA: TGCGCCAGCAGTCAATGGAAGGGGACAGATACGCAGTATTTT
CDR3 protein: CASSQWKGTDTQYF
D gene: -
J gene: TRBJ2-3
V gene: TRBV23-1
clone size: -

CDR3 DNA: TGTGCCTGGAGCGGAGGGGGCGGACTAGCGGGGAAGGATGAGCAGTTCTTC
CDR3 protein: CAWSGGGGLAGKDEQFF
D gene: TRBD2
J gene: TRBJ2-1
V gene: TRBV30
clone size: -

CDR3 DNA: TGCAGCGGGCAGTCTAGCACAGATACGCAGTATTTT
CDR3 protein: CSGQSSTDTQYF
D gene: -
J gene: TRBJ2-3
V gene: TRBV29-1
clone size: few

CDR3 DNA: TGCGCCAGCAGCCGCGAACGGGGTGCCCACAATGAGCAGTTCTTC
CDR3 protein: CASSRERGAHNEQFF
D gene: -
J gene: TRBJ2-1
V gene: TRBV4-3
clone size: few

CDR3 DNA: TGCGCCAGCAGCCAACAAATCGGCGGGAGATATGGCTACACCTTC
CDR3 protein: CASSQQIGGRYGYTF
D gene: -
J gene: TRBJ1-2
V gene: TRBV4-3
clone size: -

CDR3 DNA: TGTGCCAGCAGTAGTACAGGGAGACCGAATCAGCCCCAGCATTTT
CDR3 protein: CASSSTGRPNQPQHF
D gene: -
J gene: TRBJ1-5
V gene: TRBV6-5
clone size: -

CDR3 DNA: TGTGCCAGCAGCTACGCGAGTTCACCCCTCCACTTT
CDR3 protein: CASSYASSPLHF
D gene: -
J gene: TRBJ1-6
V gene: TRBV7-2
clone size: -

CDR3 DNA: TGCAGCGTCAGGGGGACAGGGCAAAATGAAAAACTGTTTTTT
CDR3 protein: CSVRGTGQNEKLFF
D gene: TRBD1
J gene: TRBJ1-4
V gene: TRBV29-1
clone size: few

CDR3 DNA: TGTGCCAGTAGTATCCTACCAGCGGGCCGAGAGACCCAGTACTTC
CDR3 protein: CASSILPAGRETQYF
D gene: -
J gene: TRBJ2-5
V gene: TRBV19
clone size: -

CDR3 DNA: TGTGCCAGCAGCTTTAGCGAGGCCGGGGAGCTGTTTTTT
CDR3 protein: CASSFSEAGELFF
D gene: -
J gene: TRBJ2-2
V gene: TRBV7-2
clone size: -

CDR3 DNA: TGTGCCAGCTCGGGACAGTACCAAGAGACCCAGTACTTC
CDR3 protein: CASSGQYQETQYF
D gene: TRBD1
J gene: TRBJ2-5
V gene: TRBV2
clone size: -

CDR3 DNA: TGTGCCAGCAGCTTGGACACGCAGGGGACTAAGCATTTT
CDR3 protein: CASSLDTQGTKHF
D gene: -
J gene: TRBJ1-5
V gene: TRBV7-2
clone size: few

CDR3 DNA: TGTGCCAGCAGCTACGGGCCTACAGGGGAGACCCAGTACTTC
CDR3 protein: CASSYGPTGETQYF
D gene: -
J gene: TRBJ2-5
V gene: TRBV2
clone size: few

CDR3 DNA: TGTGCCAGCAGCCCCACCTCGACCACAGGGGCTAGTAGTTCCTACGAGCAGTACTTC
CDR3 protein: CASSPTSTTGASSSYEQYF
D gene: TRBD1
J gene: TRBJ2-7
V gene: TRBV7-9
clone size: few

CDR3 DNA: TGCGCCAGCACTATCGCGAGTGGTCGAGATACGCAGTATTTT
CDR3 protein: CASTIASGRDTQYF
D gene: -
J gene: TRBJ2-3
V gene: TRBV5-1
clone size: -

CDR3 DNA: TGTGCCAGTAGTATAGATCGGGGTAGAGGCGAGACCCAGTACTTC
CDR3 protein: CASSIDRGRGETQYF
D gene: -
J gene: TRBJ2-5
V gene: TRBV19
clone size: once